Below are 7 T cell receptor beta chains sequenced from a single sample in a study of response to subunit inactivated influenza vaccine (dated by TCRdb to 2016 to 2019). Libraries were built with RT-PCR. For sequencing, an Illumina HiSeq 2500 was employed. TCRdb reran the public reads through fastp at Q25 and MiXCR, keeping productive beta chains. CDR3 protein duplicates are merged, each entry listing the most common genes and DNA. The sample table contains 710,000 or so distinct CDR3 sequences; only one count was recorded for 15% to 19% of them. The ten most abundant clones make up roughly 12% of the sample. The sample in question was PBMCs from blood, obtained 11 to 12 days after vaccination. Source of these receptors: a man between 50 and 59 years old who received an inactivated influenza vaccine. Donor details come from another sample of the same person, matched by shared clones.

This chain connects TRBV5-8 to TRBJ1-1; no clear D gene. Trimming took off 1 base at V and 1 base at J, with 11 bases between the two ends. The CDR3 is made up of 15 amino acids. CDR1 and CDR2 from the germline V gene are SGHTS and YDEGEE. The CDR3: CASSLLSSGNTEAFF. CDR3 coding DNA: TGTGCCAGCAGCTTGTTGTCTTCCGGGAACACTGAAGCTTTCTTT.

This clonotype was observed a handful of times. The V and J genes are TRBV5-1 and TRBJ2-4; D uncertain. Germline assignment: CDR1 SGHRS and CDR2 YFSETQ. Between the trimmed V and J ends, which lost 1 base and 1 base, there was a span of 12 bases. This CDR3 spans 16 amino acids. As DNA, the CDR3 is TGCGCCAGCAGCTTGAGTATATCCAGCGCCAAAAACATTCAGTACTTC. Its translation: CASSLSISSAKNIQYF. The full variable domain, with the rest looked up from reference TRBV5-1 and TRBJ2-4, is KAGVTQTPRYLIKTRGQQVTLSCSPISGHRSVSWYQQTPGQGLQFLFEYFSETQRNKGNFPGRFSGRQFSNSRSEMNVSTLELGDSALYLCASSLSISSAKNIQYFGAGTRLSVL.

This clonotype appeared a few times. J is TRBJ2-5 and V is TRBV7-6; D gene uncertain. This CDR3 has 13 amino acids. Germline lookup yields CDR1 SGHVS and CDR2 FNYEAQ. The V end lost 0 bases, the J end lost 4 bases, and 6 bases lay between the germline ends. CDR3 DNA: TGTGCCAGCAGCTTAGCGGCATTAGAGACCCAGTACTTC. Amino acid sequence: CASSLAALETQYF.

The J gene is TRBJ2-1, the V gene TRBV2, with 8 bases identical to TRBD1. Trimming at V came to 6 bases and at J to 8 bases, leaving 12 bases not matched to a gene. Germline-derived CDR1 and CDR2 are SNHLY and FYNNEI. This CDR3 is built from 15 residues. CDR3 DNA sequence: TGTGCCAGCAGCCGCCGGGACAGGAATCTCGATGAGCAGTTCTTC. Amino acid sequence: CASSRRDRNLDEQFF.

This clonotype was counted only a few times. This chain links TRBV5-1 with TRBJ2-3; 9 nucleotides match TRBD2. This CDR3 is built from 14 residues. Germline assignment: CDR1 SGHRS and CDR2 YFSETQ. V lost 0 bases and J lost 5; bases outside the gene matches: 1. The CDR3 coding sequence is TGCGCCAGCAGCTTGGAGCGGGGGGAAGATACGCAGTATTTT. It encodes CASSLERGEDTQYF.

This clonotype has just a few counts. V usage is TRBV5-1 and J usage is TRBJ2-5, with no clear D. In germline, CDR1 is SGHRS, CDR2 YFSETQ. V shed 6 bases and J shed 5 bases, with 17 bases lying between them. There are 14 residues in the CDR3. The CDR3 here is CASNLRGTTETQYF. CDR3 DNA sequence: TGCGCCAGCAATCTTAGAGGCACCACGGAGACCCAGTACTTC.

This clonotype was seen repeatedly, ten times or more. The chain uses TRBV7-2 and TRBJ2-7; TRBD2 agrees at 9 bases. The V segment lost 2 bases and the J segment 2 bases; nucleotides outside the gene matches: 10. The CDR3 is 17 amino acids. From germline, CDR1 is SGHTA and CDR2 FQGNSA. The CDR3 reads CASSLSLGGGGTYEQYF. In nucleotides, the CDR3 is TGTGCCAGCAGCTTATCATTGGGCGGGGGGGGAACCTACGAGCAGTACTTC. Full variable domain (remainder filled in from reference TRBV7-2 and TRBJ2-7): GAGVSQSPSNKVTEKGKDVELRCDPISGHTALYWYRQSLGQGLEFLIYFQGNSAPDKSGLPSDRFSAERTGGSVSTLTIQRTQQEDSAVYLCASSLSLGGGGTYEQYFGPGTRLTVT.